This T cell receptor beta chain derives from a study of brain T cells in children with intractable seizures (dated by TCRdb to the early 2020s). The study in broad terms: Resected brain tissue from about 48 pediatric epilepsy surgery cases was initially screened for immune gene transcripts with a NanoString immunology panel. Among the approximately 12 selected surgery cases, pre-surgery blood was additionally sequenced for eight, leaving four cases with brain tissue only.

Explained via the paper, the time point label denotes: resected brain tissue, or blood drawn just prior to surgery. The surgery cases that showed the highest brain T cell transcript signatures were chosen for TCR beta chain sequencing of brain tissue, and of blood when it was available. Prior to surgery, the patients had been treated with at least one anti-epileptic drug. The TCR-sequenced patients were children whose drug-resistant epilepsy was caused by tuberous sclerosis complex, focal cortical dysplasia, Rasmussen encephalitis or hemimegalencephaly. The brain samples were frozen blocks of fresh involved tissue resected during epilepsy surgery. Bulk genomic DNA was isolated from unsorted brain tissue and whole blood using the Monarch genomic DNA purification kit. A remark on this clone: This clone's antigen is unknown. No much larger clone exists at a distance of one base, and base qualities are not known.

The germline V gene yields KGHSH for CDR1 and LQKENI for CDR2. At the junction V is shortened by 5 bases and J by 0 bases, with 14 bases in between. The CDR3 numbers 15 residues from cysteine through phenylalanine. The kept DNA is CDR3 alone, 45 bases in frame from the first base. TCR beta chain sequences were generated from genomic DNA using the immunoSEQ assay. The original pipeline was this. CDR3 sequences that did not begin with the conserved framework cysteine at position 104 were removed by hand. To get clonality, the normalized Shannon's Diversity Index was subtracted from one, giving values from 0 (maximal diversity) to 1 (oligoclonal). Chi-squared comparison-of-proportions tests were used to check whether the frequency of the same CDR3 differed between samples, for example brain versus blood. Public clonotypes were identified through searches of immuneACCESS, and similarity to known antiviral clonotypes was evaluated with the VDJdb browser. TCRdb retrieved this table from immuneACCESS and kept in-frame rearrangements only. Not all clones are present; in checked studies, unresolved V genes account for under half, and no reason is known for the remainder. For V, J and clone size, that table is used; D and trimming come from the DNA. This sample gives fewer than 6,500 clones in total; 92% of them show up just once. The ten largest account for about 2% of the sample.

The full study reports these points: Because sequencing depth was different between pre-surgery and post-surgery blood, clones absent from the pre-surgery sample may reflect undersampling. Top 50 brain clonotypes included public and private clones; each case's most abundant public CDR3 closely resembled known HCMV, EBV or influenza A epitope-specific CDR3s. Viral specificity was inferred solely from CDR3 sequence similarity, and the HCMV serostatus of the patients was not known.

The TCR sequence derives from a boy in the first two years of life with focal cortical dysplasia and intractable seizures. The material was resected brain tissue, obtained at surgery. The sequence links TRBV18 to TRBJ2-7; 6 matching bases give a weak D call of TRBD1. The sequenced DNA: TGTGCCAGCTCATCGGGCAGGGGCCTCTCCTACGAGCAGTACTTC. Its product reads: CASSSGRGLSYEQYF. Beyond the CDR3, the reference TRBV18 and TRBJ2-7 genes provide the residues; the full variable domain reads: NAGVMQNPRHLVRRRGQEARLRCSPMKGHSHVYWYRQLPEEGLKFMVYLQKENIIDESGMPKERFSAEFPKEGPSILRIQQVVRGDSAAYFCASSSGRGLSYEQYFGPGTRLTVT.